The clone carrying this T cell receptor (beta chain) came up many times. Its specificity is not known. Germline V gene lookup returns CDR1 SGHVS and CDR2 FQNEAQ. V shed 6 bases, J shed 1 base, and the junction held 1 base outside the gene matches. The CDR3 loop spans 14 amino acids. This sample was included in a study of neurological immune-mediated disorders. PBMCs numbering 2 million and stored at -80 C yielded the unsorted libraries. General study results and limits: The study phylogenetically grouped the repertoires of 18 of 34 multiple sclerosis patients into one related-CDR3 cluster, a possible signature. Across subjects, expanded clones had no CDR3 amino acid sequences in common, pointing to private repertoires in all groups.

5'RACE with 10-nucleotide random UMIs generated the cDNA. TCRdb ran MiXCR on the 5' RACE reads and lists one entry per CDR3 protein. The sample holds 50,000 or so distinct CDR3 sequences; around 4% are singletons and the top ten take around 1.5%. This TCR was sampled from a man aged 25-45 years with multiple sclerosis. The source material was PBMCs. The chain joins TRBV7-8 to TRBJ2-2; 8 nucleotides line up with TRBD1. The CDR3 protein is CASRQGGNTGELFF. The CDR3 coding sequence is TGTGCCAGCAGACAGGGGGGGAACACCGGGGAGCTGTTTTTT.